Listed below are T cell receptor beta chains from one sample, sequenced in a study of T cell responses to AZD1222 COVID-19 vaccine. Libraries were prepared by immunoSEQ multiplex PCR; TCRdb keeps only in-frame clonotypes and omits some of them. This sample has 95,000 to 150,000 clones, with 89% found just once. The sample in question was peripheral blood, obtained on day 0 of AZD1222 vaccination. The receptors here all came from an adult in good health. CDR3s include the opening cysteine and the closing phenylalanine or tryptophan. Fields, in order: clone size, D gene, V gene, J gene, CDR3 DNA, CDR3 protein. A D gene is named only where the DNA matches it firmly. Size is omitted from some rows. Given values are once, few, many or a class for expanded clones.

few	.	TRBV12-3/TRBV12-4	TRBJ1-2	TGTGCCAGCCCTCCTGTCCAGAACTATGGCTACACCTTC	CASPPVQNYGYTF
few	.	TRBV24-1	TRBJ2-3	TGTGCCACCAGTGATTTGTTTCAGGACACAGATACGCAGTATTTT	CATSDLFQDTDTQYF
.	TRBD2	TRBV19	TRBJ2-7	TGTGCCAGTAGTCGGCGGGAGGACGAGCAGTACTTC	CASSRREDEQYF
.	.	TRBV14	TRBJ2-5	TGTGCCAGCAGCCGGGGACGGCTCAACCAGTACTTC	CASSRGRLNQYF
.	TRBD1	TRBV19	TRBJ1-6	TGTGCCAGTAGCGGACAGGGCCAAAATTCACCCCTCCACTTT	CASSGQGQNSPLHF
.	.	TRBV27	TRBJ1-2	TGTGCCAGCAGGGGGCCTAACTATGGCTACACCTTC	CASRGPNYGYTF
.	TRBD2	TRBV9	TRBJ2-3	TGTGCCAGCAGCCCCCGGCCTAGCGGGACCGAGACGCAGTATTTT	CASSPRPSGTETQYF
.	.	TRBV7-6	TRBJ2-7	TGTGCCAGCAGCTTAGCTGCAGGGGCCTCCTACGAGCAGTACTTC	CASSLAAGASYEQYF
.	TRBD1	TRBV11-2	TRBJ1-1	TGTGCCAGCAGCTTAACGCCAGGGGGTAGGAACACTGAAGCTTTCTTT	CASSLTPGGRNTEAFF
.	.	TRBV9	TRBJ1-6	TGTGCCAGCAGCGTTCTGGCAGGGGTTAGTTCACCCCTCCACTTT	CASSVLAGVSSPLHF
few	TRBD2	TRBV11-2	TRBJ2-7	TGTGCCAGCAGCTTAGGACTAGCGGTCCCTTACGAGCAGTACTTC	CASSLGLAVPYEQYF
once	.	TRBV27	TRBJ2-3	TGTGCCAGCAGTCCACACTCTCGGCAGGGGATCGCAGATACGCAGTATTTT	CASSPHSRQGIADTQYF
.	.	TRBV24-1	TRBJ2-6	TGTGCCACCAGTGGGGGGGCACCATTCTCTGGGGCCAACGTCCTGACTTTC	CATSGGAPFSGANVLTF
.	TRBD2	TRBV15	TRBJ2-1	TGTGCCACCAGCAGGCCTCCCGGTAGCGGGAGCGATGAGCAGTTCTTC	CATSRPPGSGSDEQFF
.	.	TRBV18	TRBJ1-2	TGTGCCAGCTCATCTACACTTGGTAATATTTACTATGGCTACACCTTC	CASSSTLGNIYYGYTF
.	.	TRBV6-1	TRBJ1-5	TGTGCCAGCAGTGAAAACCAGGGCCCCTATCAGCCCCAGCATTTT	CASSENQGPYQPQHF
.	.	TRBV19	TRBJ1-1	TGTGCCAGTAGTATGGGCAGGGGTGGGCCCTACACTGAAGCTTTCTTT	CASSMGRGGPYTEAFF
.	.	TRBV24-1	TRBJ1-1	TGTGCCACCAGTGATAAGGGACCTGAAGCTTTCTTT	CATSDKGPEAFF
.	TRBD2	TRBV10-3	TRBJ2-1	TGTGCCATCTCACATGGAGTAGCGGGAAGGGGGGGATACAATGAGCAGTTCTTC	CAISHGVAGRGGYNEQFF
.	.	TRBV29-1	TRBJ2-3	TGCAGCGTTGAATCCTACAGCACAGATACGCAGTATTTT	CSVESYSTDTQYF
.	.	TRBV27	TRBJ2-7	TGTGCCAGCAGTTTAGGGGGCAGTTTCTACGAGCAGTACTTC	CASSLGGSFYEQYF
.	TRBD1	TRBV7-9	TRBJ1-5	TGTGCCAGCAGCTCCCCAAGACAGGGTAGTCAGCCCCAGCATTTT	CASSSPRQGSQPQHF
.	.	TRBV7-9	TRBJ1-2	TGTGCCAGCAGCTTAGATAGCAGGGTCCAGATGAGTGGCTACACCTTC	CASSLDSRVQMSGYTF
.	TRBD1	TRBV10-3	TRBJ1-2	TGTGCCATCAGTGGGGGACAGGGTCAGACCTATGGCTACACCTTC	CAISGGQGQTYGYTF
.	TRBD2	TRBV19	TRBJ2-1	TGTGCCAGTAGTAGGGAGGGGTCAGTAGTCCATGAGCAGTTCTTC	CASSREGSVVHEQFF
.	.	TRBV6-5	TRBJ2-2	TGTGCCAGCAGTTCTGGCAGGGAAACCGGGGAGCTGTTTTTT	CASSSGRETGELFF
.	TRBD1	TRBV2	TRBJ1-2	TGTGCCAGTGCCGGGACAGGGGTTTCTGGCTACACCTTC	CASAGTGVSGYTF
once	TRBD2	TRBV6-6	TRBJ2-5	TGTGCCAGCAGTTACGGGACTAGCCCAGAGACCCAGTACTTC	CASSYGTSPETQYF
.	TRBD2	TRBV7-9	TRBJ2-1	TGTGCCAGCAGCTTAACTAGCGCTTTGTCTCAGCAGTTCTTC	CASSLTSALSQQFF
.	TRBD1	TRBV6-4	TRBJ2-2	TGTGCCAGCAGTGACCCGAGGGGGCCGAGAACCGGGGAGCTGTTTTTT	CASSDPRGPRTGELFF
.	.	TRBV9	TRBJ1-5	TGTGCCAGCAGCGTAGCTGGACATCCCAATCAGCCCCAGCATTTT	CASSVAGHPNQPQHF
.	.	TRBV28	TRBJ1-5	TGTGCCCTCAACCAGGGTAGGGATCAGCCCCAGCATTTT	CALNQGRDQPQHF
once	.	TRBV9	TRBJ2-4	TGTGCCAGCACCCCCCACACCATGGCAGGGGATCACATTCAGTACTTC	CASTPHTMAGDHIQYF
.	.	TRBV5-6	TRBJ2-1	TGTGCCAGCAGCCCAGACCCTACCTACAATGAGCAGTTCTTC	CASSPDPTYNEQFF
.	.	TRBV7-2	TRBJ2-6	TGTGCCAGCAGCTTAGGGGGGGTGCACTCTGGGGCCAACGTCCTGACTTTC	CASSLGGVHSGANVLTF
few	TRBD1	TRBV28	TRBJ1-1	TGTGCCAGCACCCTCTACAGGGGAGCGAGGACTGAAGCTTTCTTT	CASTLYRGARTEAFF
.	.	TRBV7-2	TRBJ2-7	TGTGCCAGCAGCTTTTTAGCGGCCTCCTACGAGCAGTACTTC	CASSFLAASYEQYF
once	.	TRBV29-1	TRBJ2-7	TGCAGCGTCCGTCCATCGATCTCCTACGAGCAGTACTTC	CSVRPSISYEQYF
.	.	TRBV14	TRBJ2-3	TGTGCCAGCAGCGAGCTGGACCCCACAGATACGCAGTATTTT	CASSELDPTDTQYF
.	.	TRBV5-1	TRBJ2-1	TGCGCCAGCAGCTTGGGATGGACCGCGGATGAGCAGTTCTTC	CASSLGWTADEQFF
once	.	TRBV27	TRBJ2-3	TGTGCCAGCAGTTTAATTACGCGCCTACCCGTTGTCGATACGCAGTATTTT	CASSLITRLPVVDTQYF
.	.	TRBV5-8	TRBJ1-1	TGTGCCAGCAGCTTGTGGCGGGGGAATCAGAACACTGAAGCTTTCTTT	CASSLWRGNQNTEAFF
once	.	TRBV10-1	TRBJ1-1	TGCGCCAGCAGTGATCAGGACACTGAAGCTTTCTTT	CASSDQDTEAFF
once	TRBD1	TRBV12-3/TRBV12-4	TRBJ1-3	TGTGCCAGCAGGCGTAGACCGGGACAGGAATATTTT	CASRRRPGQEYF
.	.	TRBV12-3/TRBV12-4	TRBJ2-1	TGTGCCAGCAGGACAGTAGGGGGTTATGAGCAGTTCTTC	CASRTVGGYEQFF
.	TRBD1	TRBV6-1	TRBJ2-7	TGTGCCAGCAGTGCTGACAGGGAGTTCCTCTACTACGAGCAGTACTTC	CASSADREFLYYEQYF
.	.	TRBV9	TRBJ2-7	TGTGCCAGCAGCGTGGGGATACGGGAGACGGGGGAGCAGTACTTC	CASSVGIRETGEQYF
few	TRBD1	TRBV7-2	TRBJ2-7	TGTGCCAGCAGCTACCGGGACAGGACCTACGAGCAGTACTTC	CASSYRDRTYEQYF
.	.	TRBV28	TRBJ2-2	TGTGCCAGCAGTTTCGCTCTAAAGAACACCGGGGAGCTGTTTTTT	CASSFALKNTGELFF
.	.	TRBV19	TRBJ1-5	TGTGCCAGTAGTGCCGGCCCGGGACGGCCCCAGCATTTT	CASSAGPGRPQHF
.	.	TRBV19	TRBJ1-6	TGTGCCAGTAGTATCGGTGGTAATTCACCCCTCCACTTT	CASSIGGNSPLHF
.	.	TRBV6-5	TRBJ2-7	TGTGCCAGCAGTAGAACCGGGTCCGAGCAGTACTTC	CASSRTGSEQYF
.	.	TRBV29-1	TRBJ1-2	TGCAGCGTTGGGGACGGACCGCCCCACACCTTC	CSVGDGPPHTF
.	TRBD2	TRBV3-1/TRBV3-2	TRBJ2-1	TGTGCCAGCAGCCAATTCGCGGGAGTGTGGAATGAGCAGTTCTTC	CASSQFAGVWNEQFF
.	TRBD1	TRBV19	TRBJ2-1	TGTGCCAGTAACCAGGACAGGGACTACAATGAGCAGTTCTTC	CASNQDRDYNEQFF
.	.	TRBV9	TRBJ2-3	TGTGCCAGCAGCGTAGTGGGCCAAGGGGATACGCAGTATTTT	CASSVVGQGDTQYF
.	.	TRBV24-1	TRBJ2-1	TGTGCCACCAGTGATGGGGCCTGGGGCGGGACGCTCAATGAGCAGTTCTTC	CATSDGAWGGTLNEQFF